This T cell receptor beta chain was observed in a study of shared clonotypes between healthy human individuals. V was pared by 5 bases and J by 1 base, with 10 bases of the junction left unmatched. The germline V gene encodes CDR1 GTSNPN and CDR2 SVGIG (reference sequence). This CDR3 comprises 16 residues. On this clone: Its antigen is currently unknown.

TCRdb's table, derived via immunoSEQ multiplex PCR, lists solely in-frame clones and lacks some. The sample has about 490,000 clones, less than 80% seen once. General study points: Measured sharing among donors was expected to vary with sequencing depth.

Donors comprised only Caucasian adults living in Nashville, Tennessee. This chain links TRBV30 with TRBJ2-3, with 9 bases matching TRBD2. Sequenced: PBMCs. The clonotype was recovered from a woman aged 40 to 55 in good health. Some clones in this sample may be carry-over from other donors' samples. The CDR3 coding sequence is TGTGCCTGGGAGGAGGGACTAGCTGGGGGCACAGATACGCAGTATTTT. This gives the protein CAWEEGLAGGTDTQYF. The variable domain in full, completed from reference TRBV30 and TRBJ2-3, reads SQTIHQWPATLVQPVGSPLSLECTVEGTSNPNLYWYRQAAGRGLQLLFYSVGIGQISSEVPQNLSASRPQDRQFILSSKKLLLSDSGFYLCAWEEGLAGGTDTQYFGPGTRLTVL.